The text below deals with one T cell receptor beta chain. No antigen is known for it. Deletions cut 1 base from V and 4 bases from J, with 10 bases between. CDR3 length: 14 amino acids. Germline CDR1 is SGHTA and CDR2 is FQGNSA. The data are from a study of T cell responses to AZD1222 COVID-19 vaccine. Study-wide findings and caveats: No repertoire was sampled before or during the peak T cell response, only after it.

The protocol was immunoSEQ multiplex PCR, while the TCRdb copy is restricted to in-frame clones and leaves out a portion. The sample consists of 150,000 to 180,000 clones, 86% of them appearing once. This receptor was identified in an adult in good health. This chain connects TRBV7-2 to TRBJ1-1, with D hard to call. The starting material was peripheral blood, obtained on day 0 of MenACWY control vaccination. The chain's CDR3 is CASSLVFTGTEAFF. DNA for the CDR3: TGTGCCAGCAGCTTAGTGTTTACGGGCACTGAAGCTTTCTTT.